The TCR beta chain described here comes from a study of shared T cell receptors in the human thymus. About this clone itself: Other DNA sequences in the same sample also yield this CDR3.

TCRdb keeps only in-frame clones here, not all; method: immunoSEQ multiplex PCR. Among 630,000 or so clones listed, about 89% were seen once. CDR1 is ENHRY and CDR2 is SYGVKD in the germline V gene. J lost 4 bases, V lost 6 bases, and 1 base had no gene match. The CDR3 is 13 residues long. This sample was also put to use in a study of human thymus T cells.

The sequence was obtained from a boy under three years old with a congenital heart defect. The specimen was thymocytes. The genes are TRBV10-3 and TRBJ2-3; 10 bases align to TRBD1. This CDR3 reads CAIRGQGADTQYF. The CDR3 coding sequence is TGTGCCATCAGAGGACAGGGGGCAGATACGCAGTATTTT.